The sequence of this TCR beta chain was determined in a study of T cell responses to AZD1222 COVID-19 vaccine. Whole-study findings and limits: Only after the peak T cell response were repertoires sampled.

A word on this clone: Its specificity is not known.

Trimming took 7 bases from V and 5 from J; bases not matched to a gene: 6. Germline V CDR1 and CDR2: SGHTA, FQGTGA. The CDR3 extends over 13 amino acids. The repertoire was sequenced with immunoSEQ multiplex PCR; TCRdb's copy has only in-frame clones and lacks some. The sample consists of fewer than 150,000 clones, about nine tenths of them appearing once. The chain uses TRBV7-3 and TRBJ1-1; TRBD1 agrees at 8 bases. This sequence originates from an adult in good health. The sequencing used peripheral blood, collected on day 0 of AZD1222 vaccination. In nucleotides, the CDR3 is TGTGCCAGCACCCAACGACAGGGGACTGAAGCTTTCTTT. This encodes CASTQRQGTEAFF.